This paragraph reports one T cell receptor (beta chain). After extraction with the RNeasy kit, about 0.45 to 1 ug of the RNA was reverse transcribed using random hexamers. A single record per CDR3 protein comes from TCRdb applying MiXCR to the immunoSEQ multiplex PCR reads. The table includes about 210,000 distinct CDR3 sequences, roughly 96% detected once. The sample comes from a study of CD8 T cells in Susac syndrome. Trimming removed 3 bases from V and 7 bases from J; junction bases left unmatched: 3. The CDR3 loop spans 12 amino acids. Looked up from germline, CDR1 is SQVTM and CDR2 is ANQGSEA. The chain combines TRBV29-1 with TRBJ2-1; TRBD2 agrees at 7 bases. This receptor was obtained from a human donor with multiple sclerosis. Sequencing was done on a sample of CD4+ T cells from PBMCs. The CDR3 nucleotides are TGCAGCGTTGAGGGCGGGGGAAATGAGCAGTTCTTC. Translated, it gives CSVEGGGNEQFF.